Sequencing of this TCR beta chain was carried out in a study of blood T cells in healthy people across ages. Using a J-beta primer mix together with a sample-barcoded 5' primer, a second PCR was run for roughly 7 to 11 cycles. From each sample, at least 2.5 million paired-end reads containing CDR3 were obtained. TCRdb reprocessed the 5' RACE reads via MiXCR and lists one record per CDR3 protein. The repertoire holds 730,000 or so distinct CDR3 sequences, with 40% to 50% as singletons. Trimming cost V 5 bases and J 4 bases, with 18 bases left between them. Germline CDR1 reads SGHTA; CDR2 reads FQGNSA. The CDR3 consists of 16 residues.

The source material was blood. The clonotype originates from a man older than 75 in good health. The genes are TRBV7-2 and TRBJ1-3; perhaps TRBD1 as D (5 bases). CDR3 DNA: TGTGCCAGCAGCAGGGAGGGGAGATTTTCCGGAAACACCATATATTTT. Amino acid sequence: CASSREGRFSGNTIYF.